This TCR beta chain was recovered during a study of blood T cell repertoires in COVID-19 (dated by TCRdb to about 2020). Looking at the study overall: The collaborator samples originated in the United States, Italy and Spain and spanned the acute and convalescent phases of COVID-19. The prospective study material was composed of cDNA or gDNA derived from T cells, B-cell-depleted T cells, or PBMCs. The dataset comprised deeply sampled blood TCRbeta repertoires from subjects exposed to, actively infected with, or recovered from COVID-19. The repertoires were released in a freely available public database meant as a resource for research on the immune response to SARS-CoV-2. The samples were drawn from two sources: the first 160 participants of the ongoing ImmuneRACE study, and 1,200 or so subjects contributed by 6 global collaborators. Sample metadata almost always included a de-identified subject ID, COVID-19 status, age in years and sex. Where available, HLA class I and class II types were taken from metadata supplied by the sample provider and were not determined by assay-based typing. What the study reported, not specific to this receptor: Clinical and demographic metadata were provided uncurated, with the amount varying by source and participant.

This clone showed up just once. This receptor's antigen is unknown. Base qualities were left out, and no much larger clone turns up one base away. TCRbeta CDR3 regions were amplified from genomic DNA using the immunoSEQ Assay, a bias-controlled multiplex PCR. The authors processed their data as follows. Within the assay, amplification of reference gene primers was used to estimate how many nucleated cells each sample contained. Sequence reads were collapsed and filtered to measure the absolute abundance of every unique TCRbeta CDR3 rearrangement. Productive Simpson clonality was computed per sample as the square root of Simpson's diversity index over productive rearrangements. Here the immuneACCESS table is served through TCRdb, limited to in-frame sequences with V and J called. Missing clones are a known gap in these copies; in checked studies unresolved V genes cover under half, and the rest lacks a known reason. V, J and clone size are those of that table, while D and trimming were read from the DNA. The sample contains around 100,000 clones, roughly 92% of them found a single time. The ten largest clones capture approximately 2% of the sample.

Whole blood was collected in K2EDTA tubes by collaborating institutions according to the institutions' own protocols. Collaborator samples were shipped for TCRbeta analysis as frozen whole blood, isolated PBMCs, or DNA extracted from either sample type. Source material: peripheral blood. The TCR was taken from a man in his fifties with active COVID-19.

The DNA sequence reads TGTGCCAGCAGTGAAGCACGACTGATCATGAACACTGAAGCTTTCTTT. Translated, it gives CASSEARLIMNTEAFF. In this chain, TRBV6-1 is recombined with TRBJ1-1; the D gene remains uncertain. The CDR3 has 16 amino acids, counting the end cysteine and phenylalanine. Only the CDR3 portion is preserved as DNA: 48 bases, with reading frame beginning at the first base. V is shortened by 0 bases, J by 0 bases, and the region joining them spans 11 bases. Via the germline V gene, CDR1 is MNHNS and CDR2 SASEGT.